Given below is one T cell receptor (beta chain) in context. This sample stems from a study of shared clonotypes between healthy human individuals. Clones were read by immunoSEQ multiplex PCR, and TCRdb kept only the in-frame ones, dropping some. The sample has around 1,100,000 clones, roughly 77% seen once. The CDR3 is made up of 14 amino acids. With 0 bases removed from V and 6 bases from J, the gap between germline ends came to 10 bases. Germline CDR1 and CDR2: SGHRS and YFSETQ. The origin of this receptor is a man aged 18-30 years in good health. Some clones in this sample may be carry-over from other donors' samples. The rearrangement uses TRBV5-1 and TRBJ2-1; weak D call: TRBD2 (6 bases). What was sequenced was memory CD4+ T cells from PBMCs. Subset meaning: CD45RA-negative fraction. CDR3 DNA: TGCGCCAGCAGCTTGGCGGGAGTGAGCAATGAGCAGTTCTTC. Amino acid sequence: CASSLAGVSNEQFF.